These 24 T cell receptor beta chains originate from one sample sequenced in a study of identical twins (TCRdb year 2016). The library was built by means of 5' RACE. Instrument on record: Illumina HiSeq 2000. Through fastp at Q25 and MiXCR, TCRdb rebuilt clones from the public reads, retaining in-frame beta chains. Rows are combined by CDR3 protein, so each entry shows the most common genes and DNA. This sample has some 260,000 distinct CDR3 sequences in its table, and over 11% of those were observed once. In total, the top ten clones hold approximately 8.8% of the sample. Sequencing used memory (CD45RO+) T cells sorted from blood. This sample's cell subset or site label indicates: CD45RO+ enriched T cells. The receptors here all came from a woman aged 18-30 years in good health.

This chain joins TRBV29-1 and TRBJ2-2; no clear D gene. CDR3 length: 16 amino acids. Per germline, CDR1 SQVTM and CDR2 ANQGSEA. Trimming removed 7 bases at V and 2 bases at J, with 20 bases between. CDR3 bases: TGCAGCGCCCTGTCCCTGATTACTCTCAACACCGGGGAGCTGTTTTTT. Protein sequence: CSALSLITLNTGELFF.

The gene calls are TRBV5-1 and TRBJ2-7; D assignment may be TRBD1 or TRBD2 (6 bases each). The germline V and J ends were trimmed by 5 bases and 5 bases, with 8 bases remaining between them. Germline V gene lookup returns CDR1 SGHRS and CDR2 YFSETQ. This CDR3 spans 11 amino acids. CDR3 amino acids: CASREGDEQYF. In nucleotides, the CDR3 is TGCGCCAGCAGGGAGGGGGACGAGCAGTACTTC. Variable domain in full (rest from reference TRBV5-1 and TRBJ2-7): KAGVTQTPRYLIKTRGQQVTLSCSPISGHRSVSWYQQTPGQGLQFLFEYFSETQRNKGNFPGRFSGRQFSNSRSEMNVSTLELGDSALYLCASREGDEQYFGPGTRLTVT.

In its sample, this clonotype was seen a few times. The CDR3 DNA sequence: TGCAGTGCTAGAGATCAAGGACAGGGTTCCGATGATAGCAATGAGCAGTTCTTC. Its translation: CSARDQGQGSDDSNEQFF. This sequence joins TRBV20-1 and TRBJ2-1; TRBD1 matches 8 bases. Germline trimming cut 0 bases from V and 6 bases from J; bases unmatched to any gene: 16. The CDR3 has 18 amino acids. CDR1 is DFQATT, CDR2 SNEGSKA, per germline (reference sequence).

This clonotype has ten or more counts. V and J are TRBV4-3 and TRBJ2-1, with 10 nucleotides matching TRBD2. The CDR3 is 16 amino acids. Germline loops: CDR1 LGHNA, CDR2 YSLEER. The trim removed 1 base at V and 8 bases at J, leaving 8 bases unmatched. CDR3 in DNA: TGCGCCAGCAGCCAAGCCCTAGCGGGAGAAGGTCATGAGCAGTTCTTC. Translated, it gives CASSQALAGEGHEQFF.

This clonotype was picked up a small number of times. CDR3 sequence: CSAESGTTDTQYF. The CDR3 DNA is TGCAGTGCTGAATCCGGGACCACAGATACGCAGTATTTT. The chain employs TRBV20-1 and TRBJ2-3; D possibly matches TRBD1 or TRBD2 (5 bases each). V lost 5 bases and J 2 bases, leaving 11 bases between the germline ends. The CDR3 contains 13 residues. The germline V gene encodes CDR1 DFQATT and CDR2 SNEGSKA (reference sequence).

This clonotype has a count of ten or more. The rearrangement links TRBV6-5 to TRBJ2-1, with no clear D. Germline assignment: CDR1 MNHEY and CDR2 SVGAGI. The CDR3 consists of 14 residues. The V and J ends lost 4 bases and 12 bases respectively, with 19 bases between them. The CDR3 sequence: CASSSQKIPTRQFF. CDR3 DNA: TGTGCCAGCAGTTCCCAAAAAATCCCGACTCGGCAGTTCTTC.

J is TRBJ2-1 and V is TRBV4-3; D possibly corresponds to TRBD2 (6 bases). V dropped 4 bases and J dropped 6 bases, with 16 bases sitting between them. The CDR3 is made up of 15 amino acids. Germline assignment: CDR1 LGHNA and CDR2 YSLEER. The CDR3 protein is CASSRETGSLNEQFF. CDR3 DNA sequence: TGCGCCAGCAGCCGTGAGACCGGGAGCCTCAATGAGCAGTTCTTC.

The chain employs TRBV5-6 and TRBJ2-4; TRBD1 aligns across 8 bases. The germline gives CDR1 SGHDT, CDR2 YYEEEE. The CDR3 consists of 15 residues. V was pared by 0 bases and J by 7 bases, with 6 bases of the junction left unmatched. The chain's CDR3 is CASSLVQGAGNIQYF. Written as DNA, the CDR3 is TGTGCCAGCAGCTTGGTTCAGGGGGCCGGGAACATTCAGTACTTC.

The chain couples TRBV15 to TRBJ2-1; the match to TRBD2 covers 11 bases. The CDR3 length is 18 residues. Germline CDR1 reads LNHNV; CDR2 reads YYDKDF (reference sequence). After removal of 7 bases from V and 0 bases from J, the junction contained 11 bases not matched to a gene. The CDR3 region is CATTVVSGGAVSYNEQFF. CDR3 in DNA: TGTGCCACCACCGTAGTTAGCGGGGGGGCCGTCTCCTACAATGAGCAGTTCTTC.

This clonotype was counted many times. The chain links TRBV6-4 to TRBJ2-3; 9 positions agree with TRBD2. The CDR3 sequence is 16 residues long. Germline CDR1 is MRHNA and CDR2 is SNTAGT. After removal of 0 bases from V and 4 bases from J, the junction contained 5 bases not matched to a gene. In DNA form, the CDR3 reads TGTGCCAGCAGTGACTCGCCTAGCGGGGCGTCAGATACGCAGTATTTT. Encoded protein: CASSDSPSGASDTQYF.

This clonotype was observed a few times. J is TRBJ1-2 and V is TRBV2, with D tentatively TRBD1 (6 bases). The V gene's germline CDR1 is SNHLY and CDR2 FYNNEI. The CDR3 runs to 15 residues. V lost 8 bases and J lost 0, with 16 bases in between. The CDR3 here is CASASRTAANYGYTF. The DNA of the CDR3 is TGTGCCAGCGCCAGCCGGACAGCCGCTAACTATGGCTACACCTTC.

The chain joins TRBV5-5 to TRBJ1-2; 8 bases map to TRBD1. Germline V CDR1 and CDR2: SGHKS, YYEKEE (reference sequence). Trimming removed 4 bases from V and 1 base from J; junction bases left unmatched: 3. This CDR3 spans 14 amino acids. The CDR3 DNA is TGTGCCAGCAGCCGGACAGGGAATAACTATGGCTACACCTTC. Its protein product is CASSRTGNNYGYTF.

V gene TRBV20-1 combines with J gene TRBJ2-5, with 7 positions matching TRBD1. After removal of 0 bases from V and 5 bases from J, the junction contained 6 bases not matched to a gene. Germline CDR1 is DFQATT and CDR2 is SNEGSKA (reference sequence). The CDR3 runs 14 residues. In DNA form, the CDR3 reads TGCAGTGCTAGAGATTCCAGGGGGTCGGAGACCCAGTACTTC. It is translated as CSARDSRGSETQYF.

This chain links TRBV20-1 with TRBJ1-2; D is possibly TRBD1 (6 bases). Germline CDR1 reads DFQATT; CDR2 reads SNEGSKA (reference sequence). V was trimmed by 5 bases and J by 8 bases, leaving 9 bases between them. The CDR3 length is 10 residues. CDR3 region: CSAPGAGYTF. Written as DNA, the CDR3 is TGCAGTGCTCCAGGGGCCGGCTACACCTTC.

This clonotype appeared a few times. This chain links TRBV5-4 with TRBJ2-1; D perhaps matches TRBD2 (5 bases). V shed 6 bases and J shed 10 bases, with 11 bases lying between them. This CDR3 has 11 amino acids. CDR1 and CDR2 (germline): SGHNT, YYREEE (reference sequence). The CDR3 here is CASTSSREQFF. The DNA of the CDR3 is TGTGCCAGCACGTCTAGCCGGGAGCAGTTCTTC.

The V and J genes are TRBV27 and TRBJ2-7; D perhaps matches TRBD1 (5 bases). The CDR3 runs 10 residues. Trimming shortened V by 8 bases and J by 5 bases, and 7 bases separated the two germline ends. Germline values: CDR1 MNHEY, CDR2 SMNVEV (reference sequence). Here the CDR3 reads CASGHHEQYF. CDR3 DNA sequence: TGTGCCAGCGGACACCACGAGCAGTACTTC.

This clonotype was picked up many times. J is TRBJ2-2 and V is TRBV7-2; D is possibly TRBD2 (5 bases). V lost 5 bases, J lost 0 bases, and 7 bases lay in between. Germline assignment: CDR1 SGHTA and CDR2 FQGNSA. The CDR3 loop spans 14 amino acids. DNA of the CDR3: TGTGCCAGCAGCCCGGACTCGAACACCGGGGAGCTGTTTTTT. Translating it yields CASSPDSNTGELFF.

This clonotype was recorded many times. The V and J genes are TRBV5-1 and TRBJ1-2; 9 positions agree with TRBD1. The germline CDR1 and CDR2 sequences are SGHRS and YFSETQ. The length of the CDR3 is 17 residues. The V gene end was trimmed by 0 bases and the J gene end by 6 bases; junction bases not matched to a gene: 12. CDR3 protein: CASSLEWAPGQGHGYTF. DNA of the CDR3: TGCGCCAGCAGCTTGGAATGGGCGCCGGGACAGGGTCATGGCTACACCTTC.

In this sample, this clonotype turned up a few times. This chain uses TRBV19 with TRBJ2-2, with 12 bases identical to TRBD2. The CDR3 extends over 16 amino acids. Germline lookup yields CDR1 LNHDA and CDR2 SQIVND (reference sequence). Unmatched junction bases numbered 6, after V lost 4 bases and J lost 6 bases. For the CDR3, the DNA is TGTGCCAGTAGTAACCTAGCGGGAGGGCCTCCCGGGGAGCTGTTTTTT. This sequence encodes CASSNLAGGPPGELFF.

Ten or more counts support this clonotype. This chain uses TRBV11-2 with TRBJ2-7; no reliable D call. Germline V CDR1 and CDR2: SGHAT, FQNNGV. The CDR3 runs 14 residues. The ends were cut back, 5 bases at V and 2 bases at J, with 13 bases in the middle. The CDR3 coding sequence is TGTGCCAGCAGCCCCCGGCTGAACCCCTACGAGCAGTACTTC. It is translated as CASSPRLNPYEQYF.

V is TRBV19 and J is TRBJ2-1, with TRBD2 matching 7 bases. V shed 4 bases, J shed 1 base, and the junction held 4 bases outside the gene matches. This CDR3 contains 15 residues. Germline V lookup: CDR1 LNHDA, CDR2 SQIVND (reference sequence). CDR3 DNA: TGTGCCAGTAGTACTCTAGCGGCTTCCTACAATGAGCAGTTCTTC. Its translation: CASSTLAASYNEQFF.

This clonotype was recorded a few times. V and J are TRBV29-1 and TRBJ1-2; possibly TRBD1 for D (5 bases). Germline CDR1 reads SQVTM; CDR2 reads ANQGSEA. Trimming removed 3 bases from V and 5 bases from J, with 16 bases in between. The CDR3 length is 14 residues. The CDR3 DNA sequence: TGCAGCGTTGATGAAGGGGAGAGGGGTTATGGCTACACCTTC. Translating it yields CSVDEGERGYGYTF. The full variable domain, in which reference TRBV29-1 and TRBJ1-2 provide the parts outside the CDR3, is SAVISQKPSRDICQRGTSLTIQCQVDSQVTMMFWYRQQPGQSLTLIATANQGSEATYESGFVIDKFPISRPNLTFSTLTVSNMSPEDSSIYLCSVDEGERGYGYTFGSGTRLTVV.

This chain connects TRBV6-1 to TRBJ2-3; 10 nucleotides line up with TRBD2. The CDR3 length is 14 residues. V lost 5 bases to trimming and J lost 4 bases; unmatched junction nucleotides: 3. Germline V gene data show CDR1 as MNHNS and CDR2 as SASEGT. As DNA, the CDR3 is TGTGCCAGCAGTAGCGGGGGGGCGCCAGATACGCAGTATTTT. The encoded protein is CASSSGGAPDTQYF.

This chain joins TRBV2 and TRBJ2-1; possibly TRBD1 for D (6 bases). Germline-derived CDR1 and CDR2 are SNHLY and FYNNEI. The CDR3 has 10 residues. The ends were cut back, 10 bases at V and 10 bases at J, with 11 bases in the middle. CDR3 sequence (DNA): TGTGCCACTGGCCAGGGGGAGCAGTTCTTC. This sequence encodes CATGQGEQFF.